The present TCR beta chain was sequenced within a study of T cell responses to AZD1222 COVID-19 vaccine. Regarding the study as a whole: Spike-specific TCR breadth and depth went up after people got two AZD1222 doses. Seropositivity was recorded at baseline in only 6 or 7 AZD1222 recipients. After the peak T cell response, and only then, were repertoires sampled.

Assay used: immunoSEQ multiplex PCR; TCRdb lists only in-frame clones, some missing. The sample lists around 140,000 clones, 85% to 95% seen once, with 9% to 15% in the top ten. On this clone itself: Its antigen remains unidentified.

Germline V gene sequence: CDR1 LGHDT, CDR2 YNNKEL (reference sequence). V lost 4 bases and J 3 bases, leaving 4 bases between the germline ends. The CDR3 sequence is 11 residues long. The J gene is TRBJ2-7, the V gene TRBV3-1 (or the pseudogene TRBV3-2), with D hard to call. The TCR was taken from an adult who had recovered from COVID-19. The material was peripheral blood, obtained after recovery from COVID-19. Here the CDR3 reads CASSPSYEQYF. As DNA, the CDR3 is TGTGCCAGCAGCCCCAGCTACGAGCAGTACTTC.